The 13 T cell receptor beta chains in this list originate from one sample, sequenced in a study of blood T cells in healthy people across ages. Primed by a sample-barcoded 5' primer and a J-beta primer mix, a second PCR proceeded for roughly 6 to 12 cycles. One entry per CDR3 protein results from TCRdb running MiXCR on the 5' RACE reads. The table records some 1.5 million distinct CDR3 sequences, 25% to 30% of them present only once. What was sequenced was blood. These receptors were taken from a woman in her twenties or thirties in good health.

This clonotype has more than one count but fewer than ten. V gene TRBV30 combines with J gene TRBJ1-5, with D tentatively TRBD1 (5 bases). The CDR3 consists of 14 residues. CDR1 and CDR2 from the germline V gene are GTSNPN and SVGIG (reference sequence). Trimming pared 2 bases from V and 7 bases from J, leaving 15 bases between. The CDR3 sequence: CAWSWGRDGQPQHF. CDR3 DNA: TGTGCCTGGAGTTGGGGAAGGGACGGACAGCCCCAGCATTTT.

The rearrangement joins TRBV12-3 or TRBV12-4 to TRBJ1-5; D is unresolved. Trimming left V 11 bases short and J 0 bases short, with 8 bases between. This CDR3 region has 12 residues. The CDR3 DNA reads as TGTGCCCCCCGGCGTAGCAATCAGCCCCAGCATTTT. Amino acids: CAPRRSNQPQHF.

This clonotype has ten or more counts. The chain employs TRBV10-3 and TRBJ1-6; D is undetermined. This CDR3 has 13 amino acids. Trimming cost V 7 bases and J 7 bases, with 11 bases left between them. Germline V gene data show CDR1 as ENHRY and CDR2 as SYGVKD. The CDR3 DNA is TGTGCCATCAACAAACAGACAAATTCACCCCTCCACTTT. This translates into CAINKQTNSPLHF.

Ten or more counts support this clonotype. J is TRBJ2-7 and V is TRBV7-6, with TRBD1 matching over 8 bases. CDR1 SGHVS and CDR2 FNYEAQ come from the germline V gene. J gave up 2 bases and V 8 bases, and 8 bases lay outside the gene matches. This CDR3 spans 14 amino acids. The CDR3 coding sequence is TGTGCCAGCGCACCAGACAGGGGCCCCTACGAGCAGTACTTC. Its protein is CASAPDRGPYEQYF.

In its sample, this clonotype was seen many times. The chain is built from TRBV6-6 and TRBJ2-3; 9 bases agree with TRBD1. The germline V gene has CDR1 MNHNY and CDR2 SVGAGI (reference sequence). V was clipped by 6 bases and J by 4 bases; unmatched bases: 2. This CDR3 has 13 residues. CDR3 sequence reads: CASRDRGPDTQYF. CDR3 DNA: TGTGCCAGCAGGGACAGGGGCCCAGATACGCAGTATTTT.

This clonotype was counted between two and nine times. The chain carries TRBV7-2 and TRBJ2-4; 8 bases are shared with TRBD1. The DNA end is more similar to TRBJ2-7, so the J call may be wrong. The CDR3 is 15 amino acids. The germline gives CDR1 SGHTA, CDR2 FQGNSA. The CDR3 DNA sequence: TGTGCCAGCAGCTTAGTTGGACAGGGTAACCACGAGCAGTACTTC. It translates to CASSLVGQGNHEQYF.

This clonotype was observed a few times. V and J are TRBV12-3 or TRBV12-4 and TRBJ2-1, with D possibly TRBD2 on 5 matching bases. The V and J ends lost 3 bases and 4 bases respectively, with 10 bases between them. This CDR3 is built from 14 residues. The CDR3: CASSFSAKYNEQFF. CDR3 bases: TGTGCCAGCAGTTTTAGCGCTAAGTACAATGAGCAGTTCTTC.

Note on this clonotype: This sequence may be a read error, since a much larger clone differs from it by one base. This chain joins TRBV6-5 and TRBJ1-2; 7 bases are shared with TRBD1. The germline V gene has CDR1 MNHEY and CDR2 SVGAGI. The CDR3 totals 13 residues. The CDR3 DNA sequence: TGTGCCGGCAGTTACGGGGACAGCTATGGCTACACCTTC. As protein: CAGSYGDSYGYTF.

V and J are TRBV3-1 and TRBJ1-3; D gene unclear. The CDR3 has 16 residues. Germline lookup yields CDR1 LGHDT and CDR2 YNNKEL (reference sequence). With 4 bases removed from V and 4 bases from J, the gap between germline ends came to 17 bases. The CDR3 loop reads CASSPALRAGGNTIYF. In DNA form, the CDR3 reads TGTGCCAGCAGCCCCGCCTTACGGGCGGGAGGAAACACCATATATTTT.

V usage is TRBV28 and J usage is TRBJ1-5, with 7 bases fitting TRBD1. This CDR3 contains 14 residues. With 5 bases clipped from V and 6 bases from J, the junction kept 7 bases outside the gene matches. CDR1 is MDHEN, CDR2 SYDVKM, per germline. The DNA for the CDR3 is TGTGCCAGCAGTCGGGACAGAGGGGCTCAGCCCCAGCATTTT. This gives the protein CASSRDRGAQPQHF.

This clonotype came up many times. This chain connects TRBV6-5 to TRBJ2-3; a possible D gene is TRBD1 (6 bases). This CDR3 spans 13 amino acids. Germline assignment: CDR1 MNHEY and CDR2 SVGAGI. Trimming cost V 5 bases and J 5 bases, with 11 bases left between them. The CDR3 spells CASSTDSGDTQYF. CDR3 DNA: TGTGCCAGCAGTACGGACAGCGGAGATACGCAGTATTTT.

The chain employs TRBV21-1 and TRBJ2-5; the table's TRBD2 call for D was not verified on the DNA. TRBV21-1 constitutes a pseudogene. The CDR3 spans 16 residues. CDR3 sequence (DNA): TGTGCCAGCAGCAAGGCGGGACTAGCGGAACAAGAGACCCAGTACTTC. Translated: CASSKAGLAEQETQYF.

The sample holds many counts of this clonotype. Here the CDR3 reads CSAPGGSVRIDEQYF. DNA of the CDR3: TGCAGTGCTCCAGGGGGGTCAGTCAGAATCGACGAGCAGTACTTC. The chain employs TRBV20-1 and TRBJ2-7, with D tentatively TRBD1 (7 bases). This CDR3 comprises 15 residues. CDR1 and CDR2 (germline): DFQATT, SNEGSKA (reference sequence). The ends were cut back, 5 bases at V and 5 bases at J, with 22 bases in the middle.